The T cell receptor (beta chain) described here comes from a study of technical replicates of blood from a handful of donors. Assay used: immunoSEQ multiplex PCR; TCRdb lists only in-frame clones, some missing. The top ten clones hold approximately 0.42% of a sample with 75,000 to 95,000 clones, just under 95% of them seen once. This CDR3 is 16 amino acids long. Deletions cut 1 base from V and 4 bases from J, with 16 bases between. Germline V gene lookup returns CDR1 SGHVS and CDR2 FNYEAQ. Input material: T cells isolated from PBMCs. The gene calls are TRBV7-6 and TRBJ1-1, with a possible D match to TRBD1 (6 bases). The source of this sequence is a human donor in good health. The CDR3, as DNA: TGTGCCAGCAGCTTAGGTCCAGGGGAAGGAGGCACTGAAGCTTTCTTT. Amino acids: CASSLGPGEGGTEAFF. Complete variable domain (other parts from reference TRBV7-6 and TRBJ1-1): GAGVSQSPRYKVTKRGQDVALRCDPISGHVSLYWYRQALGQGPEFLTYFNYEAQQDKSGLPNDRFSAERPEGSISTLTIQRTEQRDSAMYRCASSLGPGEGGTEAFFGQGTRLTVV.